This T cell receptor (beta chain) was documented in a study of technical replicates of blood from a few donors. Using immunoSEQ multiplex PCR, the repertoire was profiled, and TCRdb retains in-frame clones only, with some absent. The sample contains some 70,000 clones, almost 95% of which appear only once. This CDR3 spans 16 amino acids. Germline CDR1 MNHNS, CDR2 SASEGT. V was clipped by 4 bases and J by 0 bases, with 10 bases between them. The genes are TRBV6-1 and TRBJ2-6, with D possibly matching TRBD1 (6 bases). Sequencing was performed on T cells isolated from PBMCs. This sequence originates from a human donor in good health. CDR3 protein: CASSGGHYSGANVLTF. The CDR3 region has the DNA TGTGCCAGCAGTGGGGGACATTACTCTGGGGCCAACGTCCTGACTTTC.